This T cell receptor beta chain derives from a study of blood T cell repertoires in COVID-19. Study background: Researchers got acute and convalescent COVID-19 samples from the United States, Italy and Spain. Nucleic acid was either cDNA or gDNA, and it came from T cells, B-cell-depleted T cells, or PBMCs.

This CDR3 is built from 14 residues. Germline V gene data show CDR1 as SGHTA and CDR2 as FQGTGA. The V gene lost 5 bases and the J gene lost 1 base, with 9 bases spanning the gap. Authors' analysis steps: Amplification with reference gene primers provided the estimates of nucleated cell counts. Only in-frame clones appear in the TCRdb table, and some are missing; sequencing was by immunoSEQ multiplex PCR. The V and J calls and clone size were taken over from that table, and D and trimming were inferred from the DNA. Among approximately 98,000 clones, over 75% were seen once, and the ten largest hold around 10%.

This TCR derives from a woman aged 80 or over with acute or convalescent COVID-19. This sequence joins TRBV7-3 and TRBJ2-1, with D tentatively TRBD2 (5 bases). The sequencing input was peripheral blood. In DNA, the CDR3 is TGTGCCAGCAGCCCCGGGGAGTCCTACAATGAGCAGTTCTTC. This sequence encodes CASSPGESYNEQFF.